The 15 T cell receptor beta chains presented below share a single source sample, sequenced in a study of brain metastases from non-small cell lung cancer. Assay: immunoSEQ multiplex PCR; the TCRdb copy retains only in-frame clones and omits some. The sample comprises 2,000 to 2,500 clones, around 90% of which are singletons, and about 5% rests with the top ten. The sequenced sample was primary lung tumor tissue. These receptors originate from a donor aged 40 or older with non-small cell lung cancer.

The rearrangement links TRBV12-3 or TRBV12-4 to TRBJ2-1; D call uncertain. Between the trimmed V and J ends, which lost 7 bases and 5 bases, there was a span of 12 bases. The CDR3 consists of 13 residues. The DNA of the CDR3 is TGTGCCAGCATCCTGCCCCCGAACAATGAGCAGTTCTTC. Translated, it gives CASILPPNNEQFF.

The rearrangement uses TRBV5-4 and TRBJ2-6; maybe TRBD2 (6 bases). Trimming left V 0 bases short and J 2 bases short, with 9 bases between. Germline V gene data show CDR1 as SGHNT and CDR2 as YYREEE (reference sequence). This CDR3 comprises 16 residues. The CDR3 region is CASSLGGVAGANVLTF. The CDR3 DNA is TGTGCCAGCAGCTTGGGCGGGGTGGCTGGGGCCAACGTCCTGACTTTC.

This chain links TRBV7-9 with TRBJ1-1, with D maybe TRBD1 (5 bases). The germline CDR1 and CDR2 sequences are SEHNR and FQNEAQ (reference sequence). The ends were cut back, 4 bases at V and 5 bases at J, with 17 bases in the middle. The length of the CDR3 is 15 residues. The CDR3 sequence is CASSSTWGEKTEAFF. The CDR3 DNA reads TGTGCCAGCAGCTCCACCTGGGGGGAAAAGACTGAAGCTTTCTTT.

Comment on this clone: Other DNA sequences in this sample translate to the same CDR3. The rearrangement links TRBV4-3 to TRBJ2-7; D tentatively fits TRBD1 or TRBD2 (5 bases each). The J call could be wrong; TRBJ2-3 is a better fit for the DNA end. Germline CDR1 reads LGHNA; CDR2 reads YSLEER. This CDR3 spans 13 amino acids. Here the CDR3 reads CASSLGAFYEQYF. The CDR3 region has the DNA TGCGCCAGCAGCCTCGGGGCTTTCTACGAGCAGTATTTT.

The gene calls are TRBV14 and TRBJ2-1; possible D gene TRBD1, 6 bases. V was trimmed by 3 bases and J by 9 bases, leaving 15 bases between them. The length of the CDR3 is 14 residues. Germline V gene sequence: CDR1 SGHDN, CDR2 FVKESK. The CDR3, as DNA: TGTGCCAGCAGCCAGGACCTAACCAGGGGTGAGCAGTTCTTC. This encodes CASSQDLTRGEQFF.

The chain recombines TRBV19 with TRBJ2-1, with TRBD1 matching 9 bases. The CDR3 spans 16 residues. Germline V gives CDR1 LNHDA, CDR2 SQIVND (reference sequence). The J segment lost 6 bases and the V segment lost 2 bases, leaving 8 bases of the junction unmatched. CDR3 DNA sequence: TGTGCCAGTAGTATAAGGGCGACAGGGGGTCGCAATGAGCAGTTCTTC. This codes for CASSIRATGGRNEQFF.

This rearrangement joins TRBV13 to TRBJ1-6; D is unclear. There are 12 residues in the CDR3. Trimming cost V 0 bases and J 9 bases, with 3 bases left between them. Germline assignment: CDR1 PRHDT and CDR2 FYEKMQ (reference sequence). CDR3 DNA sequence: TGTGCCAGCAGCTTAGGGAGTTCACCCCTCCACTTT. Translated, it gives CASSLGSSPLHF.

V usage is TRBV2 and J usage is TRBJ2-7; possible D gene TRBD1, 6 bases. The germline V and J ends were trimmed by 5 bases and 4 bases, with 9 bases remaining between them. There are 12 residues in the CDR3. Germline V gene sequence: CDR1 SNHLY, CDR2 FYNNEI. This chain's CDR3 is CASSLQGYEQYF. The CDR3 region has the DNA TGTGCCAGCAGTCTCCAGGGGTACGAGCAGTACTTC.

With regard to this clone: One end of the junction fails to match germline, which may point to a read error. V gene TRBV28 combines with J gene TRBJ2-3; TRBD2 matches at 8 bases. CDR3 size: 18 residues. CDR1 MDHEN and CDR2 SYDVKM come from the germline V gene. The CDR3 DNA reads as TGTGCCAGCAGTTTAGGGAGTGGAGCGGGGGTCTCGTCAGATATGCAGTATTTT. It codes for CASSLGSGAGVSSDMQYF. Drawing the rest from reference TRBV28 and TRBJ2-3, the complete variable domain is DVKVTQSSRYLVKRTGEKVFLECVQDMDHENMFWYRQDPGLGLRLIYFSYDVKMKEKGDIPEGYSVSREKKERFSLILESASTNQTSMYLCASSLGSGAGVSSDMQYFGPGTRLTVL.

The gene calls are TRBV4-1 and TRBJ1-1; D ambiguous. V dropped 3 bases and J dropped 2 bases, with 10 bases sitting between them. Germline V gene lookup returns CDR1 MGHRA and CDR2 YSYEKL. The CDR3 contains 14 residues. In nucleotides, the CDR3 is TGCGCCAGCAGCCAGGCCGGCCCTAACACTGAAGCTTTCTTT. It yields the protein CASSQAGPNTEAFF.

This chain connects TRBV6-7 to TRBJ2-7, with TRBD1 identical over 9 bases. TRBV6-7 carries the ORF label, with uncertain function. CDR3 length: 12 residues. The trim removed 9 bases at V and 5 bases at J, leaving 5 bases unmatched. This CDR3 reads CASLDRGDEQYF. The CDR3 DNA reads as TGTGCCAGTTTAGACAGGGGGGACGAGCAGTACTTC.

This sequence joins TRBV19 and TRBJ2-7, with D possibly TRBD2 on 6 matching bases. CDR3 length: 15 residues. Deletions cut 5 bases from V and 2 bases from J, with 16 bases between. CDR1 is LNHDA, CDR2 SQIVND, per germline (reference sequence). CDR3 sequence (DNA): TGTGCCAGTAGTGCTGACCTGGCGGGGCCCTACGAGCAGTACTTC. Its translation is CASSADLAGPYEQYF. Combining the CDR3 with reference TRBV19 and TRBJ2-7 gives the whole variable domain DGGITQSPKYLFRKEGQNVTLSCEQNLNHDAMYWYRQDPGQGLRLIYYSQIVNDFQKGDIAEGYSVSREKKESFPLTVTSAQKNPTAFYLCASSADLAGPYEQYFGPGTRLTVT.

The V and J genes are TRBV6-5 and TRBJ2-7; 9 nucleotides align to TRBD1. CDR1 is MNHEY and CDR2 is SVGAGI in the germline V gene. CDR3 length: 14 residues. V dropped 8 bases and J dropped 1; count of bases not matched to a gene: 6. The CDR3 DNA reads TGTGCCAGCTTTCCCGGGACAGGGTCCTACGAGCAGTACTTC. It encodes CASFPGTGSYEQYF.

The chain joins TRBV7-9 to TRBJ2-1, with a tentative D call TRBD2 (5 bases). The V gene's germline CDR1 is SEHNR and CDR2 FQNEAQ (reference sequence). The CDR3 has 13 residues. Trimming removed 8 bases at V and 0 bases at J, with 8 bases between. The CDR3 spells CASERGSYNEQFF. The DNA for the CDR3 is TGTGCCAGCGAACGGGGCTCCTACAATGAGCAGTTCTTC. Variable domain in full (rest from reference TRBV7-9 and TRBJ2-1): DTGVSQNPRHKITKRGQNVTFRCDPISEHNRLYWYRQTLGQGPEFLTYFQNEAQLEKSRLLSDRFSAERPKGSFSTLEIQRTEQGDSAMYLCASERGSYNEQFFGPGTRLTVL.

This chain uses TRBV5-8 with TRBJ2-7, with 10 bases identical to TRBD2. The J call may not be correct, given that the DNA end is closer to TRBJ2-1. Germline V lookup: CDR1 SGHTS, CDR2 YDEGEE. The CDR3 totals 19 residues. The CDR3 nucleotides read TGTGCCAGCCGAAAGGCGGTAGCGGGAGGCCGTAGCTCCTACAATGAGCAGTTCTTC. It codes for CASRKAVAGGRSSYNEQFF.